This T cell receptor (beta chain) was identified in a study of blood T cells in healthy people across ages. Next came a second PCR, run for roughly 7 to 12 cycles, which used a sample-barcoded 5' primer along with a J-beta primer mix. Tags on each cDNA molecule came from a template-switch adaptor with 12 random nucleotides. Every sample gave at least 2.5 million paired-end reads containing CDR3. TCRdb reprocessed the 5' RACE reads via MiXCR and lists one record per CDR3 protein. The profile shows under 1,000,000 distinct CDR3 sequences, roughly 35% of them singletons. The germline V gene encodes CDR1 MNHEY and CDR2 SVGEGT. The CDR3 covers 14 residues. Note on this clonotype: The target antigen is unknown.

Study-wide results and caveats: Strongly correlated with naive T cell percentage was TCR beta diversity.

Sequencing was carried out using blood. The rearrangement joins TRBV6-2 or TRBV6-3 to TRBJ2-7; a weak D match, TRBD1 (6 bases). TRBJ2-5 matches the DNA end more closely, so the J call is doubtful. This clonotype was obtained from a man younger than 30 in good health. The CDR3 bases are TGTGCCAGCAGTTTGACAGGTCTGGGAGAGACCCAGTACTTC. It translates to CASSLTGLGETQYF.